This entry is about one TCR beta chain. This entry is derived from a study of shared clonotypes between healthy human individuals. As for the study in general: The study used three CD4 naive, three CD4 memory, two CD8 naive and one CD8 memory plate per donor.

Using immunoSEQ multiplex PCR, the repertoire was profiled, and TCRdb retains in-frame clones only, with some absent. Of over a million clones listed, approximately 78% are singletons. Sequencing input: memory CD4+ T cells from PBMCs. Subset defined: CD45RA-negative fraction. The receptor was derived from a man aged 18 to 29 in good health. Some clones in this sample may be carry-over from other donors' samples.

CDR3 nucleotide sequence: TGTGCCAGCAGTCGGGACACAAGCCAAGAGACCCAGTACTTC. Protein product: CASSRDTSQETQYF. The chain joins TRBV2 to TRBJ2-5, with D possibly being TRBD1 (6 bases). From germline, CDR1 is SNHLY and CDR2 FYNNEI. CDR3 size: 14 residues. Trimming left V 5 bases short and J 1 base short, with 11 bases between.